This T cell receptor beta chain was sequenced during a study of cytomegalovirus exposure and HLA in healthy donors. Findings and caveats of the study: In vitro checks showed that a few CMV-associated chains really do target CMV antigens.

Sequenced by immunoSEQ multiplex PCR; TCRdb stores in-frame clones only, minus some. This table has 110,000 to 150,000 clones, about nine tenths appearing once. This clone is a singleton in its sample. Its antigen is unidentified. The sequencing sample was made of PBMCs. The clonotype comes from a man aged 18-30 years in good health and CMV-seronegative.

This CDR3 is CASSQDPQGYGYTF. CDR3 DNA sequence: TGCGCCAGCAGCCAAGATCCACAGGGGTATGGCTACACCTTC. This chain connects TRBV4-3 to TRBJ1-2; 7 positions agree with TRBD1. Germline V gene data show CDR1 as LGHNA and CDR2 as YSLEER. The CDR3 loop spans 14 amino acids. J was trimmed by 5 bases and V by 0 bases; bases with no gene match: 3.